In its sample, the clone carrying this TCR beta chain was seen a few times. Trimming shortened V by 7 bases and J by 3 bases, and 7 bases separated the two germline ends. The CDR3 has 11 amino acids. Germline V gene sequence: CDR1 SNHLY, CDR2 FYNNEI. The entry originates in a study of identical twins. TCRdb reprocessed the 5' RACE reads via MiXCR and lists one record per CDR3 protein. The sample carries about 500,000 distinct CDR3 sequences, roughly 13% recorded once. This same sample was also taken into another study, of yellow fever vaccine responses in identical twins.

The chain couples TRBV2 to TRBJ2-7; unclear D gene. Sequencing was performed on CD4+ T cells sorted from blood. The receptor comes from a woman between 18 and 29 years old in good health. CDR3 DNA: TGTGCCAGCATCCTGGACTACGAGCAGTACTTC. Protein sequence: CASILDYEQYF.